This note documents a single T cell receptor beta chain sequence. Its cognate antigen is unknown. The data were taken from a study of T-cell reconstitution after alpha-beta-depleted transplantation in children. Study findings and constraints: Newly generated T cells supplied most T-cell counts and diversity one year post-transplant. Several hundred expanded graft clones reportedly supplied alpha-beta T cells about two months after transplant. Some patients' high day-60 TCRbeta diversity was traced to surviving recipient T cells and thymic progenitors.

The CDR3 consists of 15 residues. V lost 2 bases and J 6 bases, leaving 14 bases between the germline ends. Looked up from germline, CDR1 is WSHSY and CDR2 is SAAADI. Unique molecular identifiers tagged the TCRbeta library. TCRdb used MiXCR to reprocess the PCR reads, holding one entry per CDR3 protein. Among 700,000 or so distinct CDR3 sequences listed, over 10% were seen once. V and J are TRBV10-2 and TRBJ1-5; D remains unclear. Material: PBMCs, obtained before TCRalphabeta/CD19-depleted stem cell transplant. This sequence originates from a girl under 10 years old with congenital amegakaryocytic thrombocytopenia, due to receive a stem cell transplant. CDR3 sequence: CASSELRQKGQPQHF. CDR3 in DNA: TGCGCCAGCAGTGAGCTGAGGCAGAAGGGTCAGCCCCAGCATTTT.